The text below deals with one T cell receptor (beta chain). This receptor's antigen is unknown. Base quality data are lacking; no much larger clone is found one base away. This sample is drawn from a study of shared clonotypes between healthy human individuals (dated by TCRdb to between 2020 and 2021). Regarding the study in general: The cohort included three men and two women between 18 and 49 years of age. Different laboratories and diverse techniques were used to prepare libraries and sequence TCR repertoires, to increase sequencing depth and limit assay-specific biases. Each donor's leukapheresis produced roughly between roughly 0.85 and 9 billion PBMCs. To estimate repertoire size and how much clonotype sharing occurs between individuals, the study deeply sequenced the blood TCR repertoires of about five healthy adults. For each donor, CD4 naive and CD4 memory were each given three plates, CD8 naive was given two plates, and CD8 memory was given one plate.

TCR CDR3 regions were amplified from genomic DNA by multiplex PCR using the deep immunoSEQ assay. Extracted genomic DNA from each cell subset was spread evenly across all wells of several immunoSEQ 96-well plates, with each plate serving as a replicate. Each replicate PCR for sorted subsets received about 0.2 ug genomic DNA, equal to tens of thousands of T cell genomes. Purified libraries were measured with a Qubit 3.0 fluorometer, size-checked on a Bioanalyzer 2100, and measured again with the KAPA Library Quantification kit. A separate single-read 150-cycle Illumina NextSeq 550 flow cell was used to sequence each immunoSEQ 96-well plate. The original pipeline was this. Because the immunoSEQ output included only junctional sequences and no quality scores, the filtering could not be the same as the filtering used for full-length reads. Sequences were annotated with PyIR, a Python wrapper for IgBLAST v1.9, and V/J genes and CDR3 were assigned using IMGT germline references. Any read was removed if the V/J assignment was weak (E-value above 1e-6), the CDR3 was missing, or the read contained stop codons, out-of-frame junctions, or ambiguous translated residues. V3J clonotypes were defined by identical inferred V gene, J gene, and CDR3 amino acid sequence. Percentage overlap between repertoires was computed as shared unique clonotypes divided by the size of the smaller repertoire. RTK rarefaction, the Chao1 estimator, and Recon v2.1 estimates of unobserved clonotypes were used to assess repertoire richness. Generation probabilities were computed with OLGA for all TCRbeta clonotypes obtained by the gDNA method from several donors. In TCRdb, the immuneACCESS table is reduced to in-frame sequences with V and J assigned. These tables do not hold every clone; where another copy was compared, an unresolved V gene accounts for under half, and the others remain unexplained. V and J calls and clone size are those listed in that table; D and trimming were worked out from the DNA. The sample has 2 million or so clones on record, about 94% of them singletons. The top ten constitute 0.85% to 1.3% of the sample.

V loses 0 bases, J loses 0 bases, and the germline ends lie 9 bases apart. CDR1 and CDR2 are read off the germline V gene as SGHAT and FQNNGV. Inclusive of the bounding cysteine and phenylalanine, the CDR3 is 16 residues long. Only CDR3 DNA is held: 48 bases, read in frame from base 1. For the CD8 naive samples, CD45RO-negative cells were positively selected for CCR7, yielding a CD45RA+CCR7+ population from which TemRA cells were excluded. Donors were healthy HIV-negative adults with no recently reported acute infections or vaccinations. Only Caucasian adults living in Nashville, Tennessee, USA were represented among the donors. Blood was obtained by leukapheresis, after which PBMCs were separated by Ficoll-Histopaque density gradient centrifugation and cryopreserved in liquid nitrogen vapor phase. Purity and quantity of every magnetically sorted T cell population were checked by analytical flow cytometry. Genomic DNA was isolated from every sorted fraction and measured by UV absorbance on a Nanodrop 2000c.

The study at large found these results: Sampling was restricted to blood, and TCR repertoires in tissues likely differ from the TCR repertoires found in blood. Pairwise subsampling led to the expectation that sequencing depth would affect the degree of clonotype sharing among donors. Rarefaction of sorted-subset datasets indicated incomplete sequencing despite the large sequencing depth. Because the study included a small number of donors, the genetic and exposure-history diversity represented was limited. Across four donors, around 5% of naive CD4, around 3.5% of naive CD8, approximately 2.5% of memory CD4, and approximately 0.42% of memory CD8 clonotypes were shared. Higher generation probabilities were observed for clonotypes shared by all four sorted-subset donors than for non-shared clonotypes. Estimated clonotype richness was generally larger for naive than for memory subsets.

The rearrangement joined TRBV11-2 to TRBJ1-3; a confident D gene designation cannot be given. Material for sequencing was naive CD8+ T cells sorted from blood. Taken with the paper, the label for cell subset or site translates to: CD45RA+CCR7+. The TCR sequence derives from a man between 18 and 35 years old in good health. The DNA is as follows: TGTGCCAGCAGCTTAGATAGTCGGAACTCTGGAAACACCATATATTTT. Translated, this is CASSLDSRNSGNTIYF.